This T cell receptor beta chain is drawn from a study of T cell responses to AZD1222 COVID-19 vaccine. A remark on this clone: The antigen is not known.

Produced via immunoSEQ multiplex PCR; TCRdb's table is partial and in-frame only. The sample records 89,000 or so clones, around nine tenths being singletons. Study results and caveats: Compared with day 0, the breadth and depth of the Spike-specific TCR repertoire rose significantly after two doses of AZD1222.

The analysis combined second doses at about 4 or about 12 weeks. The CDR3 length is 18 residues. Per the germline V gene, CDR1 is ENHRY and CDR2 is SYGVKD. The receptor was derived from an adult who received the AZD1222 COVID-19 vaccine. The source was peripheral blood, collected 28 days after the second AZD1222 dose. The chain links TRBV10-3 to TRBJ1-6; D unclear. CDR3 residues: CAYPVSSASLSYNSPLHF. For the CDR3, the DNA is TGTGCATACCCGGTGTCGAGCGCTAGTCTGTCCTATAATTCACCCCTCCACTTT.